This T cell receptor (beta chain) was sequenced for a study of shared clonotypes between healthy human individuals. Trimming at V came to 1 base and at J to 4 bases, leaving 13 bases not matched to a gene. Germline CDR1 reads SGHDN; CDR2 reads FVKESK. The CDR3 is 18 amino acids. The data were produced by immunoSEQ multiplex PCR, yet TCRdb's version contains in-frame clones alone and is incomplete. Of over 95,000 clones in the sample, more than 65% are singletons; the top ten hold under 25%. This chain uses TRBV14 with TRBJ2-3; TRBD2 agrees at 8 bases. This TCR was sampled from a woman between 25 and 40 years old in good health. Sequencing was done on a sample of memory CD8+ T cells sorted from blood. Subset indicated: CD45RO+ cells pooled with CCR7-negative TemRA cells. The CDR3 loop reads CASSQGKAREELADTQYF. The CDR3 nucleotides read TGTGCCAGCAGCCAAGGAAAGGCGCGGGAGGAGTTGGCAGATACGCAGTATTTT.